Below are 2 T cell receptor beta chains sequenced from a single sample in a study of OX40 agonist ivuxolimab in advanced cancers. The protocol was immunoSEQ multiplex PCR, while the TCRdb copy is restricted to in-frame clones and leaves out a portion. The repertoire consists of more than 80,000 clones, with 90% to 95% occurring once and the leading ten covering around 3%. Source: CD4+ or CD8+ T cells sorted from blood, taken in a trial of the OX40 agonist ivuxolimab. The receptors originated from an adult with an advanced solid tumor such as melanoma, head and neck, liver or kidney cancer.

The gene calls are TRBV9 and TRBJ1-1; D perhaps matches TRBD1 (5 bases). CDR3 length: 16 amino acids. Germline V CDR1 and CDR2: SGDLS, YYNGEE. Trimming left V 0 bases short and J 0 bases short, with 12 bases between. CDR3: CASSVEKTAMNTEAFF. In DNA form, the CDR3 reads TGTGCCAGCAGCGTAGAGAAGACAGCCATGAACACTGAAGCTTTCTTT.

The chain has TRBV14 and TRBJ1-2; D might be TRBD1 (5 bases). This CDR3 is 14 amino acids long. The germline V and J ends were trimmed by 3 bases and 4 bases, with 12 bases remaining between them. The V gene's germline CDR1 is SGHDN and CDR2 FVKESK. CDR3 in amino acids: CASSHGGGIYGYTF. As DNA, the CDR3 is TGTGCCAGCAGCCACGGTGGGGGAATCTATGGCTACACCTTC.